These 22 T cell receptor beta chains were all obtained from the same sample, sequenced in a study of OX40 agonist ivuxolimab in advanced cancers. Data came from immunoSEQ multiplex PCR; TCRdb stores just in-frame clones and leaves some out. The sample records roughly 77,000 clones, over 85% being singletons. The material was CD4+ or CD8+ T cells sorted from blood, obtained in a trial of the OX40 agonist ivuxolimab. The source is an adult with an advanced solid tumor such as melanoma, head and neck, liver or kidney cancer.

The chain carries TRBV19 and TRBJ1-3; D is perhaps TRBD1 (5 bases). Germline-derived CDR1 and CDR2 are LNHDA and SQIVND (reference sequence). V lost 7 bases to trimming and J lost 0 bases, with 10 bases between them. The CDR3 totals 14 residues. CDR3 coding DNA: TGTGCCAGTACTCGACAGAGCTCTGGAAACACCATATATTTT. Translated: CASTRQSSGNTIYF. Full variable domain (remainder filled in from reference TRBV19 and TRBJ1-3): DGGITQSPKYLFRKEGQNVTLSCEQNLNHDAMYWYRQDPGQGLRLIYYSQIVNDFQKGDIAEGYSVSREKKESFPLTVTSAQKNPTAFYLCASTRQSSGNTIYFGEGSWLTVV.

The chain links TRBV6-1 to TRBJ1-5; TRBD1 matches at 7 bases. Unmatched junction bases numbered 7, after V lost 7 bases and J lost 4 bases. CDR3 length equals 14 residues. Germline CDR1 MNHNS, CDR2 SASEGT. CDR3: CASTRTGQNQPQHF. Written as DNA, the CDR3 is TGTGCCAGCACTAGGACAGGACAGAATCAGCCCCAGCATTTT.

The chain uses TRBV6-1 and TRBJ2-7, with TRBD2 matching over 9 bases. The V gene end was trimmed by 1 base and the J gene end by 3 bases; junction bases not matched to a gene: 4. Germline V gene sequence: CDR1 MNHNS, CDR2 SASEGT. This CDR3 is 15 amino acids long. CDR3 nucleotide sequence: TGTGCCAGCAGTGAAGAAGGCGGGGGGGTCTACGAGCAGTACTTC. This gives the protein CASSEEGGGVYEQYF.

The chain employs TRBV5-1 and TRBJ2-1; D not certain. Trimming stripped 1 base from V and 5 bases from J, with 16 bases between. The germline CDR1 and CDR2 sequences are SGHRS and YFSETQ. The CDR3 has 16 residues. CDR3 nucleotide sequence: TGCGCCAGCAGCTTGATGGTGCGCCTAGGGAACAATGAGCAGTTCTTC. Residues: CASSLMVRLGNNEQFF.

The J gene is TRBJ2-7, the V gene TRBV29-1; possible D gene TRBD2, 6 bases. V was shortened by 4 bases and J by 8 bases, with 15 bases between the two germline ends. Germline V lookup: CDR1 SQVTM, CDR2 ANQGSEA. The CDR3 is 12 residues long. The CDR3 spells CSVVGGDVKQYF. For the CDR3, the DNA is TGCAGCGTTGTGGGCGGGGATGTCAAGCAGTACTTC.

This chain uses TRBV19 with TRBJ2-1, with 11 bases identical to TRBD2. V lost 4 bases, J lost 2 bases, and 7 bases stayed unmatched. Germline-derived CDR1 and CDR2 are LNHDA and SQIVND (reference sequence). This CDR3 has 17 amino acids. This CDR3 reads CASSTRSGGAAYNEQFF. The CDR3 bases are TGTGCCAGTAGTACCCGTAGCGGGGGGGCCGCCTACAATGAGCAGTTCTTC.

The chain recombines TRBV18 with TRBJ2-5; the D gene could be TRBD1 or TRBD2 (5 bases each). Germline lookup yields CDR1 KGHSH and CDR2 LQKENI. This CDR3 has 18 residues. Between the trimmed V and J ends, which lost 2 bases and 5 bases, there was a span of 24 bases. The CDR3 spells CASSPEGQDGGSGETQYF. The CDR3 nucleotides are TGTGCCAGCTCACCAGAGGGGCAGGACGGAGGTTCAGGGGAGACCCAGTACTTC.

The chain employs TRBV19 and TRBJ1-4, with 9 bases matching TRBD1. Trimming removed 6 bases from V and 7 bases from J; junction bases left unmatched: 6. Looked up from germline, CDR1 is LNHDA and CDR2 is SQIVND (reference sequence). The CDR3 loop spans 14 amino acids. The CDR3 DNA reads TGTGCCAGTAGGGCGACAGGGGGTATTGAAAAACTGTTTTTT. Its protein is CASRATGGIEKLFF.

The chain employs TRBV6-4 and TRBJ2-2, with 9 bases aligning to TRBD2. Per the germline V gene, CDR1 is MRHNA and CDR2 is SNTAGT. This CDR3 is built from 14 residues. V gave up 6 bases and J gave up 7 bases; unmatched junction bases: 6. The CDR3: CASSRTSEFGELFF. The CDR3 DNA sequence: TGTGCCAGCAGCCGGACTAGCGAATTCGGGGAGCTGTTTTTT.

DNA for the CDR3: TGTGCCAGCTCACCACCTCAGTTCACCTACAATGAGCAGTTCTTC. Translating gives CASSPPQFTYNEQFF. This chain connects TRBV18 to TRBJ2-1; D gene unclear. The V gene lost 0 bases and the J gene lost 2 bases, with 8 bases spanning the gap. Germline-derived CDR1 and CDR2 are KGHSH and LQKENI. The CDR3 has 15 amino acids.

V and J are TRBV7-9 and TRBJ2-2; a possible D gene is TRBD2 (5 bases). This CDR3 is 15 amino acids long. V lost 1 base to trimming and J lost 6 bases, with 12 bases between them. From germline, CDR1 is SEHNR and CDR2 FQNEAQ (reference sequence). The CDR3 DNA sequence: TGTGCCAGCAGCTTAGTCCGCGGGTCGGCCGGGGAGCTGTTTTTT. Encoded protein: CASSLVRGSAGELFF.

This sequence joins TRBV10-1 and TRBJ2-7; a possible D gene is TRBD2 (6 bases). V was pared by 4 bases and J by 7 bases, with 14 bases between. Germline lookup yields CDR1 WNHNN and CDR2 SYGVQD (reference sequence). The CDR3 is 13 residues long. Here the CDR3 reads CASSGQARGEQYF. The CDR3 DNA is TGCGCCAGCAGTGGGCAGGCCCGGGGGGAGCAGTACTTC.

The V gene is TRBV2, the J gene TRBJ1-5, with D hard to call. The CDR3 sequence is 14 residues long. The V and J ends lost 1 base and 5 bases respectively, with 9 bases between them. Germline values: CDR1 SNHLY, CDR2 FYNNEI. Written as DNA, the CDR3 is TGTGCCAGCAGTGAAGGTGTTAACCATCAGCCCCAGCATTTT. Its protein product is CASSEGVNHQPQHF.

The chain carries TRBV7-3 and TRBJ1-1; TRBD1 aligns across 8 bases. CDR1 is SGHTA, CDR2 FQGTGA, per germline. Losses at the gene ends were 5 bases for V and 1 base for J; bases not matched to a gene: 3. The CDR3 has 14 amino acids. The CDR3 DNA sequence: TGTGCCAGCAGCCGAGACAGGGGGAACACTGAAGCTTTCTTT. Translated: CASSRDRGNTEAFF.

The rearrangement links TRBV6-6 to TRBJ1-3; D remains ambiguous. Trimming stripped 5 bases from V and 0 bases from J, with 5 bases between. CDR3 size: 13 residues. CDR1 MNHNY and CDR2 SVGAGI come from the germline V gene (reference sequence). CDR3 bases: TGTGCCAGCAGTCGATTCTCTGGAAACACCATATATTTT. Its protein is CASSRFSGNTIYF.

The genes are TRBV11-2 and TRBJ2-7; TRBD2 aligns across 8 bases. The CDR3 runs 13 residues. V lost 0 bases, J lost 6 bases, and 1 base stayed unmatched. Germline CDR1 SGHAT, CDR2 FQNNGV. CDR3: CASSLDRGGEQYF. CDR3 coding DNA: TGTGCCAGCAGCTTAGATCGGGGGGGCGAGCAGTACTTC.

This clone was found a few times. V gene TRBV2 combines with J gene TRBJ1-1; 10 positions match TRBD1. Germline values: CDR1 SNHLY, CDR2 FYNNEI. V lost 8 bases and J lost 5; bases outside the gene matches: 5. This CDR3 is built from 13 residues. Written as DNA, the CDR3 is TGTGCCAGCGGGGGACAGGGGCGGACTGAAGCTTTCTTT. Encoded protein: CASGGQGRTEAFF.

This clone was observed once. The CDR3 coding sequence is TGCAGCGTTGGGGGCCCCGGGGAGCTGTTTTTT. The encoded protein is CSVGGPGELFF. This chain joins TRBV29-1 and TRBJ2-2; D is perhaps TRBD1 (5 bases). The CDR3 runs 11 residues. Trimming shortened V by 4 bases and J by 6 bases, and 6 bases separated the two germline ends. Germline assignment: CDR1 SQVTM and CDR2 ANQGSEA.

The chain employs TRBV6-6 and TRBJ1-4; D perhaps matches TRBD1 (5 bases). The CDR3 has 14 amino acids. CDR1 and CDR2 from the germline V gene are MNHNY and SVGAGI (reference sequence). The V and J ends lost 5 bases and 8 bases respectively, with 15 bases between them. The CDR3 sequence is CASSRQGSGEKLFF. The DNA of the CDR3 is TGTGCCAGCAGTCGGCAGGGAAGCGGGGAAAAACTGTTTTTT.

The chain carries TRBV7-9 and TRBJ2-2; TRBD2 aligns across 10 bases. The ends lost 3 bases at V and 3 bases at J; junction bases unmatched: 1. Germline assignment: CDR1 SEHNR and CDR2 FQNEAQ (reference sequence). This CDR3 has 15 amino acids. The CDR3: CASSFLAGDTGELFF. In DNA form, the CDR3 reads TGTGCCAGCAGCTTCCTAGCGGGAGACACCGGGGAGCTGTTTTTT.

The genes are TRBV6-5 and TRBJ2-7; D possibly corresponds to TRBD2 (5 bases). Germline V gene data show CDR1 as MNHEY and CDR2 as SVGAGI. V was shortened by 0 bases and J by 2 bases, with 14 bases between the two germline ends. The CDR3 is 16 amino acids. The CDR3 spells CASSYSALGETYEQYF. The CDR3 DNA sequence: TGTGCCAGCAGTTACTCCGCTCTTGGGGAGACCTACGAGCAGTACTTC.

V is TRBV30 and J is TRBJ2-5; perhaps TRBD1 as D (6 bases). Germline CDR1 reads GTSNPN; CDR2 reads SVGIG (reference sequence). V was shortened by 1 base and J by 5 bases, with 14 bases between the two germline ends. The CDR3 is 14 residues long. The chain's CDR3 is CAWSEETGWETQYF. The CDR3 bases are TGTGCCTGGAGTGAGGAAACAGGGTGGGAGACCCAGTACTTC.